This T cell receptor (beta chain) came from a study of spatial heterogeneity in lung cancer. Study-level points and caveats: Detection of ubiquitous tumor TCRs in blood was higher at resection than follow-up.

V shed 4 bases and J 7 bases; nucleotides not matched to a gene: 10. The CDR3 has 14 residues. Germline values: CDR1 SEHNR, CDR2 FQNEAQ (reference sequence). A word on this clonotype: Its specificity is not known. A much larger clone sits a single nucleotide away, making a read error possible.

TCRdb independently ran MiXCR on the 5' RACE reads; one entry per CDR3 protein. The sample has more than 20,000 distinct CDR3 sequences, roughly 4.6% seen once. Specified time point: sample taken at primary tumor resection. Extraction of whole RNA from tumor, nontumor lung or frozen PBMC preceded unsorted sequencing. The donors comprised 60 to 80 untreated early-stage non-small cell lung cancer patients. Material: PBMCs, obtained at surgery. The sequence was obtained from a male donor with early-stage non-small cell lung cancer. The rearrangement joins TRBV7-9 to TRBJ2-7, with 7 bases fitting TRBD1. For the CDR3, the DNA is TGTGCCAGCAGCTCCACCAGGACAGGCTGGGAGCAGTACTTC. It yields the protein CASSSTRTGWEQYF.